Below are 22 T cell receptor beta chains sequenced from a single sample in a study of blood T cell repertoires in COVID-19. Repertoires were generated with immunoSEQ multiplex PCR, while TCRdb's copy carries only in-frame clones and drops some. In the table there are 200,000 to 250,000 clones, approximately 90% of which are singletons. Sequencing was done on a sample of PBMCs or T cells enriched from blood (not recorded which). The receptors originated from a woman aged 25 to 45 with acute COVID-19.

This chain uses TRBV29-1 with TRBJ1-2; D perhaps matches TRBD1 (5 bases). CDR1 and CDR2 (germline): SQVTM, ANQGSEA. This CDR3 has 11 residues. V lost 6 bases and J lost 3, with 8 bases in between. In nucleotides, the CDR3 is TGCAGCGTGGGGGACTACTATGGCTACACCTTC. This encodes CSVGDYYGYTF.

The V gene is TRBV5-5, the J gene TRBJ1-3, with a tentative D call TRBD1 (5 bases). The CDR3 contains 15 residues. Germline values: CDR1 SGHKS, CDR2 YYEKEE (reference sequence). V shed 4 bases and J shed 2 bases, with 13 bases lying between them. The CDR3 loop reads CASSALGGTGNTIYF. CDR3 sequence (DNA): TGTGCCAGCAGCGCGCTCGGGGGGACTGGAAACACCATATATTTT.

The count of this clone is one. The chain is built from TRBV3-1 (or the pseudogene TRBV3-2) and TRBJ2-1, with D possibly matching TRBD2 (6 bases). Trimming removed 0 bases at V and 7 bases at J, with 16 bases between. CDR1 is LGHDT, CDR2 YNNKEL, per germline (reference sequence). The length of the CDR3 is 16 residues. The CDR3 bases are TGTGCCAGCAGCCAAGAGGGATGGGGGGTCGAAAATGAGCAGTTCTTC. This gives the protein CASSQEGWGVENEQFF.

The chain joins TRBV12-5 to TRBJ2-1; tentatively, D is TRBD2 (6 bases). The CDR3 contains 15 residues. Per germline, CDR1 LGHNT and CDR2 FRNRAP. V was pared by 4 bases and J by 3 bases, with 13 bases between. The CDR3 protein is CASGSTDGGYNEQFF. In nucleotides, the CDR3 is TGTGCTAGTGGTTCCACCGACGGGGGCTACAATGAGCAGTTCTTC.

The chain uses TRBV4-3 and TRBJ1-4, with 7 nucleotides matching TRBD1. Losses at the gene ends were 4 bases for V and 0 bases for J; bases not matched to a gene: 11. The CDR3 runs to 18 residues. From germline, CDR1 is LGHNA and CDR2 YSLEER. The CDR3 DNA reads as TGCGCCAGCAGCCGAACGCCGGGACAGTACGCAACTAATGAAAAACTGTTTTTT. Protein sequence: CASSRTPGQYATNEKLFF.

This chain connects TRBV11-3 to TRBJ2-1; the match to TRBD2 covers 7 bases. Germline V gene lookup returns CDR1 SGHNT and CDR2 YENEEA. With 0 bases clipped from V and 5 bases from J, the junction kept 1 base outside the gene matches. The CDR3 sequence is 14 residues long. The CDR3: CASSLDGGNNEQFF. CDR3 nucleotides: TGTGCCAGCAGCTTAGACGGGGGGAACAATGAGCAGTTCTTC. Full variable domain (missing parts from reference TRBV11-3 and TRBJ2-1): EAGVVQSPRYKIIEKKQPVAFWCNPISGHNTLYWYLQNLGQGPELLIRYENEEAVDDSQLPKDRFSAERLKGVDSTLKIQPAELGDSAVYLCASSLDGGNNEQFFGPGTRLTVL.

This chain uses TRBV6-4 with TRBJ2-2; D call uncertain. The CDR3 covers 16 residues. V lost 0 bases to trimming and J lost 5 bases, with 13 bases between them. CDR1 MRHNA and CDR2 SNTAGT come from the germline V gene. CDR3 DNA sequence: TGTGCCAGCAGTGACTCCGGCCCGGGTTGGACCGGGGAGCTGTTTTTT. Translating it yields CASSDSGPGWTGELFF.

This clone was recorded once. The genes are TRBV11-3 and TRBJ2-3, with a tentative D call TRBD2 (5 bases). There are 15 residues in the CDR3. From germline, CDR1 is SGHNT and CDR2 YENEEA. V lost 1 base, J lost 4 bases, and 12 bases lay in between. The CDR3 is CASSLGTLGADTQYF. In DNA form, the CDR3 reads TGTGCCAGCAGCTTAGGAACACTCGGGGCAGATACGCAGTATTTT.

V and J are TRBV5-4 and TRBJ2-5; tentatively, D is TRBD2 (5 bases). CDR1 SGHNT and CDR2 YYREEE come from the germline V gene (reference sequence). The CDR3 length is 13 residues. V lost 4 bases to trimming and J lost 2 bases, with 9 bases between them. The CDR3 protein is CASSAGLQETQYF. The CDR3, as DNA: TGTGCCAGCAGCGCCGGACTTCAAGAGACCCAGTACTTC.

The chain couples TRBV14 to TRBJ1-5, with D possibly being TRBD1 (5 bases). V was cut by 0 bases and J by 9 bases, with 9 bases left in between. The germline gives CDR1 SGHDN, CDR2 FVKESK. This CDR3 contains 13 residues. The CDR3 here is CASSQDFGGPQHF. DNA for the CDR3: TGTGCCAGCAGCCAAGATTTCGGGGGGCCCCAGCATTTT.

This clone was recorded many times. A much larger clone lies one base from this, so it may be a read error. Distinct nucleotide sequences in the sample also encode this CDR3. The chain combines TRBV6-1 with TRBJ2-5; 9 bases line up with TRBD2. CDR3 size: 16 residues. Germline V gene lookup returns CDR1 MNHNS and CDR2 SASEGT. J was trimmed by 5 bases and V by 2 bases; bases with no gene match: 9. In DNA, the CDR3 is TGTGCCAGCAGTGAAATCCGGGGGAGCGGGGGGGAGACCCAGTACTTC. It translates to CASSEIRGSGGETQYF.

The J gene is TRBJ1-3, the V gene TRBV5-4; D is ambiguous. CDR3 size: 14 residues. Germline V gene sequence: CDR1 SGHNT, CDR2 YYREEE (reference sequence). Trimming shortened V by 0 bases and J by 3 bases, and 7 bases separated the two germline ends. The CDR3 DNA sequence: TGTGCCAGCAGCTTGGCGGGGAATGGAAACACCATATATTTT. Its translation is CASSLAGNGNTIYF.

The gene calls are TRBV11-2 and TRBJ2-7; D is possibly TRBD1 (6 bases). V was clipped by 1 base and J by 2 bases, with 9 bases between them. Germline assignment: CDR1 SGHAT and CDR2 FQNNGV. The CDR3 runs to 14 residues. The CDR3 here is CASSLAQGTYEQYF. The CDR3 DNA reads TGTGCCAGCAGCTTAGCACAGGGAACCTACGAGCAGTACTTC.

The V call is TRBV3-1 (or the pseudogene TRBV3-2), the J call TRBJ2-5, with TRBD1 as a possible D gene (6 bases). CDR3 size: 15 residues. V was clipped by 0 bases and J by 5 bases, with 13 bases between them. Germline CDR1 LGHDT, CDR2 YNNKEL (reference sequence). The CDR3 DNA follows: TGTGCCAGCAGCCAAGATTGGGCAGGGGCCGAGACCCAGTACTTC. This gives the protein CASSQDWAGAETQYF.

The CDR3 coding sequence is TGTGCCAGCAGCGTAGGGCCAGGGGAACAAGAGACCCAGTACTTC. The encoded protein is CASSVGPGEQETQYF. The chain joins TRBV9 to TRBJ2-5; possible D gene TRBD1, 6 bases. Trimming took off 0 bases at V and 2 bases at J, with 11 bases between the two ends. CDR1 and CDR2 from the germline V gene are SGDLS and YYNGEE. CDR3 length: 15 residues.

CDR3 nucleotides: TGTGCCAGCAGCTTAGCGCTTGGACAGCAGCTTATGAACACTGAAGCTTTCTTT. Protein: CASSLALGQQLMNTEAFF. The chain is built from TRBV11-1 and TRBJ1-1, with a weak D call TRBD1 (6 bases). V was clipped by 0 bases and J by 0 bases, with 17 bases between them. The CDR3 is 18 residues long. The germline V gene encodes CDR1 SGHAT and CDR2 FQDESV (reference sequence).

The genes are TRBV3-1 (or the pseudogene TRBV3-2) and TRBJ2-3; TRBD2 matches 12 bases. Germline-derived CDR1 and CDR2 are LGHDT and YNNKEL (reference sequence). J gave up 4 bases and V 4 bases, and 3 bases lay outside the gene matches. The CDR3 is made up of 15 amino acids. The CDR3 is CASSPSGGAADTQYF. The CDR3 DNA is TGTGCCAGCAGCCCTAGCGGGGGGGCCGCAGATACGCAGTATTTT.

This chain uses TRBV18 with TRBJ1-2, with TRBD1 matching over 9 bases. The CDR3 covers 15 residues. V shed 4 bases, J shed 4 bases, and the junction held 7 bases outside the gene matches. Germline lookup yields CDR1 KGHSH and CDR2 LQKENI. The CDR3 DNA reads TGTGCCAGCTCACACCCCGGGACAGGGAGCTATGGCTACACCTTC. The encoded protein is CASSHPGTGSYGYTF.

The CDR3 DNA sequence: TGTGCCAGCCGGCTCAAGAGAGCGGGGCTCACCTACGAGCAGTACTTC. This gives the protein CASRLKRAGLTYEQYF. V usage is TRBV2 and J usage is TRBJ2-7; the match to TRBD2 covers 7 bases. This CDR3 is built from 16 residues. V trimming: 8 bases; J trimming: 2 bases; junction bases outside the gene matches: 15. The germline CDR1 and CDR2 sequences are SNHLY and FYNNEI.

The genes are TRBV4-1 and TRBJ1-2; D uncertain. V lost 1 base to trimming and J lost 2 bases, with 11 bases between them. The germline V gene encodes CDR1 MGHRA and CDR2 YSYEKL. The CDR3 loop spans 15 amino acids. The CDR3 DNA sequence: TGCGCCAGCAGCCAAGGATGGGCGCTAAACTATGGCTACACCTTC. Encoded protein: CASSQGWALNYGYTF.

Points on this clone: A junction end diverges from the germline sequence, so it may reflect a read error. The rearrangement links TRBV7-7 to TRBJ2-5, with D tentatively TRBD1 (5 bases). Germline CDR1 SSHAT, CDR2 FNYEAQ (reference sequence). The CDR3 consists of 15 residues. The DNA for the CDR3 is TGTGCTAGCAGCTTAAGTTTAGGGGCCTCAGAGACCCAGTACTTC. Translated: CASSLSLGASETQYF.

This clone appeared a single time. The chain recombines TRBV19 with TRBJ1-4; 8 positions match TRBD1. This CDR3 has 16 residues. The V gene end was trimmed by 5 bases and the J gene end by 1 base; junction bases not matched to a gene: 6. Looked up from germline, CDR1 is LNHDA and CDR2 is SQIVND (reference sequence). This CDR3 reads CASSVPDRGTNEKLFF. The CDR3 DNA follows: TGTGCCAGTAGTGTCCCCGACAGGGGAACTAATGAAAAACTGTTTTTT.